One and the same sample provided the 4 T cell receptor beta chains below, sequenced in a study of identical twins. MiXCR was run by TCRdb on the 5' RACE reads, yielding one entry per CDR3 protein. The repertoire includes 600,000 to 850,000 distinct CDR3 sequences, around a sixth of them detected once, and around 13% sits in the top ten. The data also belong to a second study, concerning T cells expressing NK-cell markers.

Sequencing was done on a sample of PBMCs. The receptor source for this set is a young woman in good health.

This clonotype was seen at least ten times. The chain joins TRBV25-1 to TRBJ2-7; D is possibly TRBD1 (5 bases). Germline V gene lookup returns CDR1 MGHDK and CDR2 SYGVNS. The CDR3 loop spans 12 amino acids. V was clipped by 3 bases and J by 3 bases, with 6 bases between them. The CDR3 loop is CASSDQGYEQYF. The CDR3 DNA reads TGTGCCAGCAGTGACCAGGGCTACGAGCAGTACTTC.

This clonotype was recorded many times. This rearrangement joins TRBV12-3 or TRBV12-4 to TRBJ1-2, with 8 bases aligning to TRBD1. The ends lost 6 bases at V and 5 bases at J; junction bases unmatched: 5. The CDR3 consists of 13 residues. This CDR3 is CASRDRDLYGYTF. DNA for the CDR3: TGTGCCAGCAGGGACAGGGACCTTTATGGCTACACCTTC.

This clonotype was observed a few times. The junction does not match germline at one end; this may be a read error. This chain uses TRBV7-7 with TRBJ2-7; tentative D call: TRBD2 (5 bases). There are 13 residues in the CDR3. The germline V gene has CDR1 SSHAT and CDR2 FNYEAQ (reference sequence). The CDR3 loop reads CASSRGSNYEQYF. In DNA form, the CDR3 reads TGTGCTAGCAGCCGCGGGTCTAACTACGAGCAGTACTTC.

This chain uses TRBV10-3 with TRBJ2-1, with D maybe TRBD2 (6 bases). The CDR3 runs to 17 residues. CDR1 ENHRY and CDR2 SYGVKD come from the germline V gene. The V gene lost 3 bases and the J gene lost 0 bases, with 15 bases spanning the gap. The CDR3 here is CAISDTGTQSSYNEQFF. The CDR3 nucleotides are TGTGCCATCAGTGACACCGGGACTCAGAGCTCCTACAATGAGCAGTTCTTC.